Below, 24 T cell receptor beta chains from the same sample are listed, as sequenced in a study of T-cell reconstitution after alpha-beta-depleted transplantation in children. TCRbeta library preparation incorporated unique molecular identifiers. TCRdb independently ran MiXCR on the PCR reads; one entry per CDR3 protein. The top ten clones hold around 4% of a sample with about 340,000 distinct CDR3 sequences, more than 10% of them seen once. The sequences come from PBMCs, collected from the stem cell graft. The receptors derive from a human donor who donated a stem cell graft to a child with Fanconi anemia.

The table lists this clonotype with many counts. This chain joins TRBV12-3 or TRBV12-4 and TRBJ2-1, with D unresolved. Deletions cut 6 bases from V and 10 bases from J, with 19 bases between. The CDR3 spans 14 residues. The CDR3: CASSLGTRIGEQFF. The DNA for the CDR3 is TGTGCCAGCAGCCTTGGCACACGGATCGGGGAGCAGTTCTTC.

The chain is built from TRBV10-3 and TRBJ1-5; tentative D call: TRBD1 (5 bases). Trimming shortened V by 7 bases and J by 5 bases, and 18 bases separated the two germline ends. The CDR3 consists of 15 residues. CDR1 is ENHRY, CDR2 SYGVKD, per germline. The CDR3, as DNA: TGTGCCATCAAGGACACCCTAAGGTCCGATCAGCCCCAGCATTTT. The encoded protein is CAIKDTLRSDQPQHF.

This clonotype was observed many times. This rearrangement joins TRBV30 to TRBJ1-3; D gene ambiguous. The CDR3 consists of 14 residues. V shed 2 bases and J shed 0 bases, with 8 bases lying between them. Per the germline V gene, CDR1 is GTSNPN and CDR2 is SVGIG (reference sequence). The CDR3 region is CAWSRRASGNTIYF. The CDR3 DNA follows: TGTGCCTGGAGTCGGAGGGCCTCTGGAAACACCATATATTTT.

This clonotype showed up just a few times. The chain carries TRBV5-1 and TRBJ1-2; 9 nucleotides match TRBD1. The CDR3 runs to 14 residues. Germline V lookup: CDR1 SGHRS, CDR2 YFSETQ. The J segment lost 7 bases and the V segment lost 4 bases, leaving 8 bases of the junction unmatched. The CDR3 region has the DNA TGCGCCAGCAGCCCGCCGGGACAGGGACTTGGCTACACCTTC. Translated, it gives CASSPPGQGLGYTF.

The chain couples TRBV12-3 or TRBV12-4 to TRBJ1-2, with D unresolved. V was pared by 1 base and J by 0 bases, with 18 bases between. This CDR3 spans 18 amino acids. The CDR3 region has the DNA TGTGCCAGCAGTTTAGGGTCCTGGCAGAAACAAACTAACTATGGCTACACCTTC. It encodes CASSLGSWQKQTNYGYTF.

This clonotype was recorded a few times. This chain uses TRBV12-3 or TRBV12-4 with TRBJ2-2; D call uncertain. The V end lost 4 bases, the J end lost 8 bases, and 11 bases lay between the germline ends. This CDR3 contains 13 residues. CDR3 nucleotides: TGTGCCAGCAGTTCCTCAAGTGGGGGGGAGCTGTTTTTT. It encodes CASSSSSGGELFF.

The rearrangement joins TRBV10-3 to TRBJ1-1; no reliable D call. CDR3 length: 14 residues. V was trimmed by 3 bases and J by 0 bases, leaving 8 bases between them. Looked up from germline, CDR1 is ENHRY and CDR2 is SYGVKD. The CDR3 nucleotides are TGTGCCATCAGTGATAAAGGGATGAACACTGAAGCTTTCTTT. Protein: CAISDKGMNTEAFF.

The chain employs TRBV11-2 and TRBJ2-3; 8 nucleotides align to TRBD2. This CDR3 spans 18 amino acids. V was clipped by 0 bases and J by 2 bases; unmatched bases: 10. Germline assignment: CDR1 SGHAT and CDR2 FQNNGV. This CDR3 is CASSLDHGGDYYTDTQYF. CDR3 bases: TGTGCCAGCAGCTTAGATCACGGGGGGGACTATTACACAGATACGCAGTATTTT.

The sample holds a few counts of this clonotype. The CDR3 nucleotides are TGTGCCAGCAGCTTGAGCCCGGGACAGGGGGCAACCGGGGAGCTGTTTTTT. Amino acids: CASSLSPGQGATGELFF. The chain has TRBV5-5 and TRBJ2-2; 12 positions match TRBD1. V lost 1 base, J lost 5 bases, and 6 bases stayed unmatched. Germline assignment: CDR1 SGHKS and CDR2 YYEKEE (reference sequence). CDR3 length: 17 amino acids.

This clonotype occurred a few times. The chain carries TRBV20-1 and TRBJ2-2; D is unresolved. The germline V and J ends were trimmed by 0 bases and 5 bases, with 16 bases remaining between them. The length of the CDR3 is 16 residues. Germline V CDR1 and CDR2: DFQATT, SNEGSKA (reference sequence). The CDR3 sequence is CSARDRVRAQTGELFF. The CDR3 DNA reads TGCAGTGCTAGAGATAGGGTCCGGGCGCAGACCGGGGAGCTGTTTTTT.

V is TRBV4-3 and J is TRBJ2-7; D is unresolved. The CDR3 sequence is 13 residues long. Trimming shortened V by 0 bases and J by 6 bases, and 9 bases separated the two germline ends. The germline V gene has CDR1 LGHNA and CDR2 YSLEER. The CDR3, as DNA: TGCGCCAGCAGCCAAGATCGAGGAACCGAGCAGTACGTC. Protein product: CASSQDRGTEQYV.

This clonotype was detected only a few times. This chain uses TRBV12-3 or TRBV12-4 with TRBJ1-2; D gene unclear. This CDR3 region has 14 residues. With 6 bases removed from V and 8 bases from J, the gap between germline ends came to 19 bases. The CDR3 DNA sequence: TGTGCCAGCAGCCTTAAAATCCTCCTGGGAGGCTACACCTTC. This codes for CASSLKILLGGYTF.

This clonotype came up a few times. This chain joins TRBV5-1 and TRBJ1-1; 7 bases match TRBD1. CDR3 size: 15 residues. V was pared by 4 bases and J by 1 base, with 7 bases of the junction left unmatched. The germline CDR1 and CDR2 sequences are SGHRS and YFSETQ. CDR3 loop: CASSLQGVPNTEAFF. For the CDR3, the DNA is TGCGCCAGCAGCCTCCAGGGGGTGCCGAACACTGAAGCTTTCTTT.

The V gene is TRBV15, the J gene TRBJ2-3; D unresolved. Looked up from germline, CDR1 is LNHNV and CDR2 is YYDKDF (reference sequence). V lost 3 bases and J lost 6, with 13 bases in between. The CDR3 length is 14 residues. For the CDR3, the DNA is TGTGCCACCAGCAGCCCAGGACGGTCCGATACGCAGTATTTT. This encodes CATSSPGRSDTQYF.

This clonotype was seen many times. The chain uses TRBV9 and TRBJ2-1, with TRBD1 identical over 12 bases. In germline, CDR1 is SGDLS, CDR2 YYNGEE. V lost 0 bases, J lost 8 bases, and 9 bases stayed unmatched. The CDR3 spans 17 residues. This chain's CDR3 is CASSVGIGTGGLDEQFF. CDR3 nucleotides: TGTGCCAGCAGCGTAGGGATCGGGACAGGGGGCTTGGATGAGCAGTTCTTC.

This chain links TRBV12-3 or TRBV12-4 with TRBJ2-5; possibly TRBD2 for D (6 bases). CDR3 length equals 14 residues. Deletions cut 6 bases from V and 0 bases from J, with 11 bases between. The CDR3 sequence is CASRARGYQETQYF. CDR3 in DNA: TGTGCCAGCAGAGCGCGGGGTTACCAAGAGACCCAGTACTTC.

This clonotype has at least ten counts. The CDR3 DNA reads as TGTGCCAGCAGTTACTTACTGGCGGGGGCTCACAATGAGCAGTTCTTC. This translates into CASSYLLAGAHNEQFF. V gene TRBV6-5 combines with J gene TRBJ2-1; the D gene is possibly TRBD2 (7 bases). The germline V and J ends were trimmed by 1 base and 5 bases, with 15 bases remaining between them. The CDR3 extends over 16 amino acids. Germline CDR1 and CDR2: MNHEY and SVGAGI.

The chain couples TRBV5-1 to TRBJ1-6, with D unclear. V lost 0 bases, J lost 12 bases, and 10 bases lay in between. The CDR3 covers 13 residues. The germline gives CDR1 SGHRS, CDR2 YFSETQ. CDR3 nucleotide sequence: TGCGCCAGCAGCTTGGGGGCGGACTTACCCCTCCACTTT. As protein: CASSLGADLPLHF. Variable domain in full (rest from reference TRBV5-1 and TRBJ1-6): KAGVTQTPRYLIKTRGQQVTLSCSPISGHRSVSWYQQTPGQGLQFLFEYFSETQRNKGNFPGRFSGRQFSNSRSEMNVSTLELGDSALYLCASSLGADLPLHFGNGTRLTVT.

This clonotype was recorded at least ten times. The chain recombines TRBV4-2 with TRBJ1-2; 10 positions match TRBD1. V was pared by 3 bases and J by 7 bases, with 8 bases of the junction left unmatched. CDR3 length equals 15 residues. Germline V lookup: CDR1 LGHNA, CDR2 YNFKEQ. The CDR3, as DNA: TGTGCCAGCAGCCAGTTGACAGGGGGCTCCTCTGGCTACACCTTC. It yields the protein CASSQLTGGSSGYTF.

J is TRBJ2-3 and V is TRBV3-1, with 8 bases identical to TRBD2. Germline V gene sequence: CDR1 LGHDT, CDR2 YNNKEL (reference sequence). The CDR3 covers 15 residues. The V and J ends lost 1 base and 6 bases, in that order; junction bases with no gene match: 6. CDR3 residues: CASSQGLAGEDTQYF. CDR3 bases: TGTGCCAGCAGCCAAGGCCTAGCGGGCGAGGATACGCAGTATTTT.

This clonotype appeared a few times. The chain couples TRBV19 to TRBJ2-3; 12 positions match TRBD2. The CDR3 runs 16 residues. The germline V gene encodes CDR1 LNHDA and CDR2 SQIVND (reference sequence). J lost 3 bases, V lost 7 bases, and 8 bases had no gene match. This chain's CDR3 is CASTPRLAGETDTQYF. The CDR3 bases are TGTGCCAGTACTCCCCGACTAGCGGGGGAAACAGATACGCAGTATTTT.

Ten or more counts support this clonotype. The chain couples TRBV7-8 to TRBJ2-7, with 9 bases that match TRBD2. Germline V gives CDR1 SGHVS, CDR2 FQNEAQ. The V and J ends lost 2 bases and 3 bases, in that order; junction bases with no gene match: 14. The CDR3 is 18 residues long. Here the CDR3 reads CASSLSVSGGGIDYEQYV. CDR3 coding DNA: TGTGCCAGCAGCTTAAGCGTTAGCGGGGGTGGGATTGACTACGAGCAGTACGTC.

The chain recombines TRBV7-9 with TRBJ1-1; no firm D call. CDR3 length equals 12 residues. CDR1 and CDR2 from the germline V gene are SEHNR and FQNEAQ (reference sequence). V was clipped by 4 bases and J by 6 bases, with 9 bases between them. The CDR3 DNA sequence: TGTGCCAGCAGCTGGGGTTGGGCTGAAGCTTTCTTT. Protein sequence: CASSWGWAEAFF.

The rearrangement uses TRBV6-6 and TRBJ2-3, with D unresolved. The V gene lost 2 bases and the J gene lost 1 base, with 16 bases spanning the gap. The CDR3 is made up of 17 amino acids. Looked up from germline, CDR1 is MNHNY and CDR2 is SVGAGI (reference sequence). CDR3 in DNA: TGTGCCAGCAGTTACGAAGGCCGTTTGAGTGGCACAGATACGCAGTATTTT. It translates to CASSYEGRLSGTDTQYF.